This TCR beta chain was sequenced in a study of T cell changes during pregnancy in multiple sclerosis. The V gene's germline CDR1 is MRHNA and CDR2 SNTAGT. V gave up 4 bases and J gave up 8 bases, with 12 bases separating them. The CDR3 extends over 13 amino acids. Clones were read by immunoSEQ multiplex PCR, and TCRdb kept only the in-frame ones, dropping some. There are about 84,000 clones in the sample; about 94% occur only once, and 2% to 2.5% lies in the top ten. The receptor comes from a female donor with multiple sclerosis, enrolled in a pregnancy study. V and J are TRBV6-4 and TRBJ2-1, with a tentative D call TRBD2 (5 bases). The source was peripheral blood, collected in the third trimester of pregnancy. For the CDR3, the DNA is TGTGCCAGCAGTGGAGAGGGAGCCCATGAGCAGTTCTTC. It is translated as CASSGEGAHEQFF.